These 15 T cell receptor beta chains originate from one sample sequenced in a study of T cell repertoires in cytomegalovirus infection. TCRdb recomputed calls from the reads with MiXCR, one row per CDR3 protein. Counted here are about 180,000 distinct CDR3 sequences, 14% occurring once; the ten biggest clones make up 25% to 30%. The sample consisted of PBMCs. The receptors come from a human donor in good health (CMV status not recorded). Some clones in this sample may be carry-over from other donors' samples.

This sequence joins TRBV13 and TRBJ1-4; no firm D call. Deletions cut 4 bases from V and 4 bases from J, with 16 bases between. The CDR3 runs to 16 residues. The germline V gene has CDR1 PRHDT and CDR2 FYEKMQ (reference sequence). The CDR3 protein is CASSSLLKDGNEKLFF. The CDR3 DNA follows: TGTGCCAGCAGCTCCCTTTTAAAGGACGGTAATGAAAAACTGTTTTTT.

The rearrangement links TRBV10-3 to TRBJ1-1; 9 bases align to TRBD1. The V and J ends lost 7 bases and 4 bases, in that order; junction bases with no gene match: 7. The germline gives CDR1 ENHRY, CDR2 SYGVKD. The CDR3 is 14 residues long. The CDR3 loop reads CAITETGGSTEAFF. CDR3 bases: TGTGCCATCACGGAGACAGGGGGGAGCACTGAAGCTTTCTTT.

CDR3 protein: CASSFSTGGGYEQYF. The CDR3 nucleotides read TGTGCCAGCAGTTTTAGTACGGGTGGGGGCTACGAGCAGTACTTC. The V and J genes are TRBV6-5 and TRBJ2-7; D assignment may be TRBD1 or TRBD2 (5 bases each). This CDR3 comprises 15 residues. The V gene's germline CDR1 is MNHEY and CDR2 SVGAGI. Between the trimmed V and J ends, which lost 4 bases and 3 bases, there was a span of 16 bases.

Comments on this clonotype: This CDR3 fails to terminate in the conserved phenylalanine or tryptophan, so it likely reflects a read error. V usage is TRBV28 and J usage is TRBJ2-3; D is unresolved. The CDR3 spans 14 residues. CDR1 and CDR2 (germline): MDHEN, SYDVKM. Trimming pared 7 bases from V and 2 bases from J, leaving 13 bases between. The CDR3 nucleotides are TGTGCCAGCAAGTCCAGACCCAACACAGATACGCAGTATCTT. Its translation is CASKSRPNTDTQYL.

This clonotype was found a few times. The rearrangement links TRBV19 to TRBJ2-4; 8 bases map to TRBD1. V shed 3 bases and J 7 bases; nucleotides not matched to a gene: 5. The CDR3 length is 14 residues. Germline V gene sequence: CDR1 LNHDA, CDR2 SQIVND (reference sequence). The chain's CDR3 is CASSIQGATNIQYF. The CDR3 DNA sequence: TGTGCCAGTAGTATTCAGGGGGCTACCAACATTCAGTACTTC.

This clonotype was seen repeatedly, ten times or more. As DNA, the CDR3 is TGTGCCAGCACAAACACCGGGGAGCTGTTTTTT. Protein: CASTNTGELFF. The chain employs TRBV7-6 and TRBJ2-2; D remains unclear. V was shortened by 7 bases and J by 2 bases, with 2 bases between the two germline ends. Germline V lookup: CDR1 SGHVS, CDR2 FNYEAQ. The CDR3 is 11 amino acids.

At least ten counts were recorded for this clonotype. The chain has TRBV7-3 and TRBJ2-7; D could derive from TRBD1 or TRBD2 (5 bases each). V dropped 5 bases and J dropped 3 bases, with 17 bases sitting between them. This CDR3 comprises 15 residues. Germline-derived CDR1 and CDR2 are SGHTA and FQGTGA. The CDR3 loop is CASSRTGTELYEQYF. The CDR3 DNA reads TGTGCCAGCAGCCGAACCGGGACCGAACTCTACGAGCAGTACTTC.

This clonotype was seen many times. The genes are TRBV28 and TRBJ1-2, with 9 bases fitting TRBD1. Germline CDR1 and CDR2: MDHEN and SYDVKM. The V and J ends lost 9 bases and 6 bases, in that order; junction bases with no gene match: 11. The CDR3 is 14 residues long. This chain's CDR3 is CASRPGQGRDGYTF. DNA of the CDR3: TGTGCCAGTCGACCGGGACAGGGTAGGGATGGCTACACCTTC.

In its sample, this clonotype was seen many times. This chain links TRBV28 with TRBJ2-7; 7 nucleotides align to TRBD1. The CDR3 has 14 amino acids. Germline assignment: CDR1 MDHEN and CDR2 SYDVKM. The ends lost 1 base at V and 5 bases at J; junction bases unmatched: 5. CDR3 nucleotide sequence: TGTGCCAGCAGTTTATCAGGGGGTGGCCACGAGCAGTACTTC. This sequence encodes CASSLSGGGHEQYF.

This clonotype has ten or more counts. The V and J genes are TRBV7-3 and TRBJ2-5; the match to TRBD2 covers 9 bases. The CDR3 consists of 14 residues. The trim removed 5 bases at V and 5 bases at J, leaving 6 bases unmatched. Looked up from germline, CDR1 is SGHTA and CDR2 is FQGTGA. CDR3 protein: CASSERGVSETQYF. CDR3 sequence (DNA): TGTGCCAGCAGCGAGCGGGGGGTTTCGGAGACCCAGTACTTC.

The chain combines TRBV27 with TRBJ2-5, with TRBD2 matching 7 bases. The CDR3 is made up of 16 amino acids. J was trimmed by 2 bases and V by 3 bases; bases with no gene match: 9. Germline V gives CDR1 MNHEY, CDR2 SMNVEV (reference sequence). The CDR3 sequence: CASSFQASGVQETQYF. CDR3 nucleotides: TGTGCCAGCAGTTTCCAGGCTAGCGGAGTTCAAGAGACCCAGTACTTC.

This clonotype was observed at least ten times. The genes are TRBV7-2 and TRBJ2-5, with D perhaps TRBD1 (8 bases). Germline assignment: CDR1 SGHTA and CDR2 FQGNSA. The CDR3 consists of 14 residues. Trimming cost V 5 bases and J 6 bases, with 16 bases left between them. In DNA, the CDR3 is TGTGCCAGCAGCACAGGGGGGGAGGTGAAGACCCAGTACTTC. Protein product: CASSTGGEVKTQYF. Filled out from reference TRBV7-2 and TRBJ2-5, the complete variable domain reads GAGVSQSPSNKVTEKGKDVELRCDPISGHTALYWYRQSLGQGLEFLIYFQGNSAPDKSGLPSDRFSAERTGGSVSTLTIQRTQQEDSAVYLCASSTGGEVKTQYFGPGTRLLVL.

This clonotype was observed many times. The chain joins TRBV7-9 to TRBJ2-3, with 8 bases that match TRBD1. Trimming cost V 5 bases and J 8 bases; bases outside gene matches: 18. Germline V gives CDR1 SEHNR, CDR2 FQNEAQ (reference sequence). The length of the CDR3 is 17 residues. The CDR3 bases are TGTGCCAGCAGCCCAATGGCCGGACAGGGCAATCAACTTACGCAGTATTTT. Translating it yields CASSPMAGQGNQLTQYF.

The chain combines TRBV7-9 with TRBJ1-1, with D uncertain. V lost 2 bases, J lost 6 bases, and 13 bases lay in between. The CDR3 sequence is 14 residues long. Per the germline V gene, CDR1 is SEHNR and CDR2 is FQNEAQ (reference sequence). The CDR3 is CASSLIGREPEAFF. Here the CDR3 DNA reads TGTGCCAGCAGCTTAATCGGGCGGGAACCTGAAGCTTTCTTT.

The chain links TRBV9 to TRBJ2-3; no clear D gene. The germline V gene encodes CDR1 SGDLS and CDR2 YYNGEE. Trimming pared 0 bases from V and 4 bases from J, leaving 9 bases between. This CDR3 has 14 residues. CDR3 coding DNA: TGTGCCAGCAGCGTAGGAGGTGCGGCAGATACGCAGTATTTT. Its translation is CASSVGGAADTQYF.